Described below is a single TCR beta chain sequence and its context. The sample is drawn from a study of T cell repertoires in cytomegalovirus infection. Study at large: CMV infection and matching HLA type were both indicated by public TCR beta signatures.

TCRdb called the reads again in MiXCR, with one record for every CDR3 protein. The table shows around 300,000 distinct CDR3 sequences, with around 25% occurring only once. Input material: PBMCs. The TCR sequence derives from a human donor in good health (CMV status not recorded). Some clones in this sample may be carry-over from other donors' samples.

The CDR3 DNA is TGCAGTGCTACGTCGACTAGCAACACCGGGGAGCTGTTTTTT. It encodes CSATSTSNTGELFF. The chain employs TRBV20-1 and TRBJ2-2, with TRBD2 matching over 7 bases. CDR3 length equals 14 residues. The V gene end was trimmed by 4 bases and the J gene end by 2 bases; junction bases not matched to a gene: 4. The V gene's germline CDR1 is DFQATT and CDR2 SNEGSKA (reference sequence).